The 5 T cell receptor beta chains below come from one sample, sequenced in a study of blood T cell repertoires in COVID-19. This table comes from immunoSEQ multiplex PCR, and its TCRdb copy is limited to in-frame clones, with some not included. Among 120,000 to 150,000 clones listed, approximately 90% were seen once. What was sequenced was peripheral blood. The receptors shown here come from a woman aged 45-60 years with active or convalescent COVID-19.

V is TRBV19 and J is TRBJ2-5, with a tentative D call TRBD1 (6 bases). Germline V gene sequence: CDR1 LNHDA, CDR2 SQIVND (reference sequence). Trimming took off 3 bases at V and 2 bases at J, with 13 bases between the two ends. CDR3 length: 15 amino acids. The CDR3, as DNA: TGTGCCAGTAGTATTGGGACACTCTATCAAGAGACCCAGTACTTC. Translation gives CASSIGTLYQETQYF.

This clone was recorded only once. The genes are TRBV12-3 or TRBV12-4 and TRBJ1-2; no firm D call. V was trimmed by 7 bases and J by 8 bases, leaving 14 bases between them. The CDR3 length is 12 residues. CDR3 protein: CASTPRRGGYTF. CDR3 nucleotides: TGTGCCAGCACCCCGCGCCGAGGAGGCTACACCTTC.

The chain has TRBV7-8 and TRBJ1-2; D call uncertain. Germline assignment: CDR1 SGHVS and CDR2 FQNEAQ. V lost 0 bases and J lost 8, with 13 bases in between. This CDR3 is 14 amino acids long. CDR3 loop: CASSLAHGFGGYTF. The DNA of the CDR3 is TGTGCCAGCAGCTTAGCGCACGGATTCGGGGGCTACACCTTC.

The J gene is TRBJ1-4, the V gene TRBV3-1 (or the pseudogene TRBV3-2); 9 bases fit TRBD1. From germline, CDR1 is LGHDT and CDR2 YNNKEL (reference sequence). Unmatched junction bases numbered 9, after V lost 5 bases and J lost 2 bases. This CDR3 comprises 17 residues. CDR3: CASSSTGGGFTNEKLFF. CDR3 nucleotide sequence: TGTGCCAGCAGCTCAACAGGGGGCGGGTTTACTAATGAAAAACTGTTTTTT.

The table lists this clone with a count of one. The rearrangement joins TRBV28 to TRBJ1-6; D ambiguous. The germline CDR1 and CDR2 sequences are MDHEN and SYDVKM. CDR3 length equals 15 residues. V lost 3 bases and J 5 bases, leaving 11 bases between the germline ends. The CDR3 loop reads CASSFSGGDNSPLHF. The CDR3 coding sequence is TGTGCCAGCAGTTTCTCCGGCGGTGATAATTCACCCCTCCACTTT.